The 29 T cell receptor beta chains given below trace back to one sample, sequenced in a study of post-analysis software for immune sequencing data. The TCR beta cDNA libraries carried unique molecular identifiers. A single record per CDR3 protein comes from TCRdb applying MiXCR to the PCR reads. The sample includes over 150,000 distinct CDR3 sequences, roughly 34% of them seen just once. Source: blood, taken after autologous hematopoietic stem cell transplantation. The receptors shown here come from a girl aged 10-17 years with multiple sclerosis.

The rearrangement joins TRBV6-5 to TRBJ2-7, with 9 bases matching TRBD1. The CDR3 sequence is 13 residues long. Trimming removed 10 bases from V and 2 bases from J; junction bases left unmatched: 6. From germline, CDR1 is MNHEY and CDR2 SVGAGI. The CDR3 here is CAIGQGIPYEQYF. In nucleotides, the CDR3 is TGTGCCATCGGACAGGGGATACCCTACGAGCAGTACTTC.

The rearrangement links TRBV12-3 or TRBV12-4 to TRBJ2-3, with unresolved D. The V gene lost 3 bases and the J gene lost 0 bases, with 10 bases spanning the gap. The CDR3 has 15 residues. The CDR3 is CASSFVATSTDTQYF. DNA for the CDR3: TGTGCCAGCAGTTTTGTAGCTACCAGCACAGATACGCAGTATTTT.

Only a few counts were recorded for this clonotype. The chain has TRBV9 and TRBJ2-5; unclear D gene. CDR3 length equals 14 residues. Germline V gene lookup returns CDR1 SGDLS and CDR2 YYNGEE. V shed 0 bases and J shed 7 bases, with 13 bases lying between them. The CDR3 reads CASSVVPDPGTQYF. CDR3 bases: TGTGCCAGCAGCGTAGTTCCCGACCCGGGGACCCAGTACTTC. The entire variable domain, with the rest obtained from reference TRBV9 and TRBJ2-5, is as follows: DSGVTQTPKHLITATGQRVTLRCSPRSGDLSVYWYQQSLDQGLQFLIQYYNGEERAKGNILERFSAQQFPDLHSELNLSSLELGDSALYFCASSVVPDPGTQYFGPGTRLLVL.

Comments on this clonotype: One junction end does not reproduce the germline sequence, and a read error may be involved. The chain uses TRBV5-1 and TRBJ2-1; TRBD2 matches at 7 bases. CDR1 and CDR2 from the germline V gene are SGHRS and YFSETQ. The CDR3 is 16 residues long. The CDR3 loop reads CASSPASGLSYNKQFF. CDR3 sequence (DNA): TGCGCCAGCAGCCCGGCTAGCGGCCTCTCCTACAATAAGCAGTTCTTC.

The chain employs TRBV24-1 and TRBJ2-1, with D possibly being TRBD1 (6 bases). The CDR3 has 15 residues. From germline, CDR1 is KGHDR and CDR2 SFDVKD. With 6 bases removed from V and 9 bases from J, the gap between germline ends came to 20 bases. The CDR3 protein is CATSPNRGTGSEQFF. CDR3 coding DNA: TGTGCCACCAGTCCCAACCGGGGTACAGGGTCTGAGCAGTTCTTC.

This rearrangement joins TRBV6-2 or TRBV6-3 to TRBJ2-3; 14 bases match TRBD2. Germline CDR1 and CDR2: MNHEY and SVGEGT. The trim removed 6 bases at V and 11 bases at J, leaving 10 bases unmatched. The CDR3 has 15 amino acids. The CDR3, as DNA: TGTGCCAGCAGACACGCGACTAGCGGGAGGGCCCGGCAGTATTTT. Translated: CASRHATSGRARQYF.

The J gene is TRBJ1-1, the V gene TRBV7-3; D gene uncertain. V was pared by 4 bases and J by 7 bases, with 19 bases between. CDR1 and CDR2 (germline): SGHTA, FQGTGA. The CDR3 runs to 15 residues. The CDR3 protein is CASSSCGRGFCEAFF. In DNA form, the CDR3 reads TGTGCCAGCAGCTCATGCGGAAGAGGGTTTTGTGAAGCTTTCTTT.

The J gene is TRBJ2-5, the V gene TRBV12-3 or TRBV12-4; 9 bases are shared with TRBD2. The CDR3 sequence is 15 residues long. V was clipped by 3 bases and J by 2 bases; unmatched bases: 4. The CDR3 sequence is CASSFELAGQETQYF. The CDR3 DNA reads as TGTGCCAGCAGTTTTGAGCTAGCGGGGCAAGAGACCCAGTACTTC.

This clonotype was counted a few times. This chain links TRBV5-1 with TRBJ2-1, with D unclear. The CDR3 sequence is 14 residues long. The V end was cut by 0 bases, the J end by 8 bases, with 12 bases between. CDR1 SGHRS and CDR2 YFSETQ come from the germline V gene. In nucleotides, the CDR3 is TGCGCCAGCAGCTTGGCCCAGTTTATCGATGAGCAGTTCTTC. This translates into CASSLAQFIDEQFF.

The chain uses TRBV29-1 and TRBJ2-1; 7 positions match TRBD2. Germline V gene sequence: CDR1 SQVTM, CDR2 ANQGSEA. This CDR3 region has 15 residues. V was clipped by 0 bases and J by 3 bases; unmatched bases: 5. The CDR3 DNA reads TGCAGCGTTGAAGATCGGGCTAGCGGCTACAATGAGCAGTTCTTC. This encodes CSVEDRASGYNEQFF.

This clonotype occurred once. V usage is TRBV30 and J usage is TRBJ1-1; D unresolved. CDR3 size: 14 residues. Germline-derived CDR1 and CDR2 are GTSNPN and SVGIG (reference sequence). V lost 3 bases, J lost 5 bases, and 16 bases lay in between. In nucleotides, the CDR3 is TGTGCCTGGAGCCACGGAGGGCAGAGTACTGAAGCTTTCTTT. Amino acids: CAWSHGGQSTEAFF. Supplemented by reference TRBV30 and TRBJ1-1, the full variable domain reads SQTIHQWPATLVQPVGSPLSLECTVEGTSNPNLYWYRQAAGRGLQLLFYSVGIGQISSEVPQNLSASRPQDRQFILSSKKLLLSDSGFYLCAWSHGGQSTEAFFGQGTRLTVV.

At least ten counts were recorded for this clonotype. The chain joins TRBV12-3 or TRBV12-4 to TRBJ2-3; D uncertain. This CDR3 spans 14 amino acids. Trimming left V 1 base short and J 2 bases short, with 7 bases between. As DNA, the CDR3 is TGTGCCAGCAGTTTAGTCCCACACACAGATACGCAGTATTTT. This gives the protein CASSLVPHTDTQYF.

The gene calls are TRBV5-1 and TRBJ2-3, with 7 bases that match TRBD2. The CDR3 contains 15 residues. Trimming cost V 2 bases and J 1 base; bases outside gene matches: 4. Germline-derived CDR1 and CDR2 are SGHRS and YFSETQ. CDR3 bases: TGCGCCAGCAGCTTTGGCGGGGGTGGCACAGATACGCAGTATTTT. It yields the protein CASSFGGGGTDTQYF.

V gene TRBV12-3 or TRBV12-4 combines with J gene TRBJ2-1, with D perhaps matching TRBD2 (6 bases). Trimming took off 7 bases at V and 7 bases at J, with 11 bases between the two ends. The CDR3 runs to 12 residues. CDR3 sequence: CASTLGGNEQFF. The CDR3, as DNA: TGTGCCAGCACCCTTGGGGGGAATGAGCAGTTCTTC.

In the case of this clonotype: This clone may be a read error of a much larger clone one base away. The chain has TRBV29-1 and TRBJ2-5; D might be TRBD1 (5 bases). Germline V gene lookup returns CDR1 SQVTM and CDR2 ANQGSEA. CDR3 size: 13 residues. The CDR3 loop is CSVEPGFGETPYF. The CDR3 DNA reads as TGCAGCGTTGAGCCAGGGTTTGGAGAGACCCCGTACTTC.

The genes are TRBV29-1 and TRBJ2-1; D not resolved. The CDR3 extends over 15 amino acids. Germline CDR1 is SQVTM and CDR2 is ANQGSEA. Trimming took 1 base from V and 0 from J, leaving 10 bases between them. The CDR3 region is CSVEVWDSSYNEQFF. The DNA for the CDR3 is TGCAGCGTTGAAGTATGGGATAGCTCCTACAATGAGCAGTTCTTC.

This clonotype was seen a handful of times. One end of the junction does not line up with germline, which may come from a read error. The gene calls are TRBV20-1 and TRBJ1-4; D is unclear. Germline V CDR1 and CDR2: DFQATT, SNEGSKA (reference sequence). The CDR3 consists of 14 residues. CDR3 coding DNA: TGCAGTGCTGGAGACACGACCGTTGGGGAAAAACTGTTTTTT. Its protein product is CSAGDTTVGEKLFF.

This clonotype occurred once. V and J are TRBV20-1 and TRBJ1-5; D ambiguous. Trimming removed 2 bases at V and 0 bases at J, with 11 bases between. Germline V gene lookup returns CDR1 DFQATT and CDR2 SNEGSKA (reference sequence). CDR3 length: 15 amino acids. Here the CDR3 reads CSARTIVPSNQPQHF. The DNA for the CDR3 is TGCAGTGCTAGAACAATAGTACCTAGCAATCAGCCCCAGCATTTT.

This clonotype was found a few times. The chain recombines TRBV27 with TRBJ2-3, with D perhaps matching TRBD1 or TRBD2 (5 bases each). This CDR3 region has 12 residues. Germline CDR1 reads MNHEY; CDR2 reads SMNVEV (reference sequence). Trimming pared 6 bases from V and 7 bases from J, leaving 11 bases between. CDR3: CASRGVRNTQYF. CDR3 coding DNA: TGTGCCAGCAGGGGGGTTAGGAATACGCAGTATTTT.

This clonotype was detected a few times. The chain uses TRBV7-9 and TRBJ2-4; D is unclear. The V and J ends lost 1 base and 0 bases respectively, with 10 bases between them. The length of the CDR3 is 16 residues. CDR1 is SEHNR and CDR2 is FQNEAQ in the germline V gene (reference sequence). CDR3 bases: TGTGCCAGCAGCTTAGTGGCATCATTAGCCAAAAACATTCAGTACTTC. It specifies CASSLVASLAKNIQYF.

This CDR3 is CASSYSGCGELFF. The CDR3 region has the DNA TGTGCCAGCAGTTACAGCGGGTGCGGGGAGCTGTTTTTT. The chain employs TRBV6-5 and TRBJ2-2; TRBD2 is a possible D gene (6 bases). The CDR3 has 13 residues. V lost 2 bases to trimming and J lost 7 bases, with 8 bases between them. Per the germline V gene, CDR1 is MNHEY and CDR2 is SVGAGI.

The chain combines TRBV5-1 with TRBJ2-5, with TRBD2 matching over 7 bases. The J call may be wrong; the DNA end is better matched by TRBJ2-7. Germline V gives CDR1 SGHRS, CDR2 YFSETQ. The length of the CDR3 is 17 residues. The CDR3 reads CASSLVTGGPLDYEQYF. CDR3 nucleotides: TGCGCCAGCAGCTTGGTCACGGGGGGACCCTTGGACTACGAGCAGTACTTC.

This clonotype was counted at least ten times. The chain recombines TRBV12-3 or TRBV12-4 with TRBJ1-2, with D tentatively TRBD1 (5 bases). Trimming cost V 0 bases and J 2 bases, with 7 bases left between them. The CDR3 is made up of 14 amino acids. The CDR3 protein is CASSLANRNYGYTF. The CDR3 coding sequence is TGTGCCAGCAGTTTAGCGAACAGGAACTATGGCTACACCTTC.

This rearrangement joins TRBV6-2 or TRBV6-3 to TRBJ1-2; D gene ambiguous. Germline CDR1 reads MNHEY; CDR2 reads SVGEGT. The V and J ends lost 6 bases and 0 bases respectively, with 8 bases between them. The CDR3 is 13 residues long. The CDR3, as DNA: TGTGCCAGCAGCCCTACAGCTAACTATGGCTACACCTTC. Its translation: CASSPTANYGYTF.

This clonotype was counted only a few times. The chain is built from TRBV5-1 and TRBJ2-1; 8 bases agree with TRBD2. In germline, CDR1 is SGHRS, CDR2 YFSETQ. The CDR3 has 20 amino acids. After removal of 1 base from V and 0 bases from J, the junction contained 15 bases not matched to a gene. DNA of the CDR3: TGCGCCAGCAGCTTGTTTCCGGGGGCCCCAGCGGGAGACTCCTACAATGAGCAGTTCTTC. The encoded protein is CASSLFPGAPAGDSYNEQFF.

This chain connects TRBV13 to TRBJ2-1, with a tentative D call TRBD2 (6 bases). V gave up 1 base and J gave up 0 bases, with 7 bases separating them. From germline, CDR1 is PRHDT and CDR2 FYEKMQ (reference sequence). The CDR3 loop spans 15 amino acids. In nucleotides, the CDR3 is TGTGCCAGCAGCTTAGTCGGGAGCTCCTACAATGAGCAGTTCTTC. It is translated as CASSLVGSSYNEQFF. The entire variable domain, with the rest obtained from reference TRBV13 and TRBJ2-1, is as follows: AAGVIQSPRHLIKEKRETATLKCYPIPRHDTVYWYQQGPGQDPQFLISFYEKMQSDKGSIPDRFSAQQFSDYHSELNMSSLELGDSALYFCASSLVGSSYNEQFFGPGTRLTVL.

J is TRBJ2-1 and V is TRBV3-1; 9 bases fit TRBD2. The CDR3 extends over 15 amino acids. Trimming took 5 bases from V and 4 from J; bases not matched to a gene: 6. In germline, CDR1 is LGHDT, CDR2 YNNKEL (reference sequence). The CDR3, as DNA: TGTGCCAGCAGCAAGCGGGGGGCTCCATACAATGAGCAGTTCTTC. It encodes CASSKRGAPYNEQFF.

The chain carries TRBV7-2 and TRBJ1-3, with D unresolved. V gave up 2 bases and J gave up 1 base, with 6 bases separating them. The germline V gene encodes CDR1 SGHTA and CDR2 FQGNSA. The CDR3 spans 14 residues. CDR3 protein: CASSLMGSGNTIYF. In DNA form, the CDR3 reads TGTGCCAGCAGCTTAATGGGGTCTGGAAACACCATATATTTT.

The DNA for the CDR3 is TGTGCCAGCAGTTTAGCCGCTTCGGGGAGTAGCACAGATACGCAGTATTTT. Translated, it gives CASSLAASGSSTDTQYF. V gene TRBV12-3 or TRBV12-4 combines with J gene TRBJ2-3; D is perhaps TRBD2 (5 bases). The CDR3 sequence is 17 residues long. Trimming shortened V by 0 bases and J by 0 bases, and 13 bases separated the two germline ends.